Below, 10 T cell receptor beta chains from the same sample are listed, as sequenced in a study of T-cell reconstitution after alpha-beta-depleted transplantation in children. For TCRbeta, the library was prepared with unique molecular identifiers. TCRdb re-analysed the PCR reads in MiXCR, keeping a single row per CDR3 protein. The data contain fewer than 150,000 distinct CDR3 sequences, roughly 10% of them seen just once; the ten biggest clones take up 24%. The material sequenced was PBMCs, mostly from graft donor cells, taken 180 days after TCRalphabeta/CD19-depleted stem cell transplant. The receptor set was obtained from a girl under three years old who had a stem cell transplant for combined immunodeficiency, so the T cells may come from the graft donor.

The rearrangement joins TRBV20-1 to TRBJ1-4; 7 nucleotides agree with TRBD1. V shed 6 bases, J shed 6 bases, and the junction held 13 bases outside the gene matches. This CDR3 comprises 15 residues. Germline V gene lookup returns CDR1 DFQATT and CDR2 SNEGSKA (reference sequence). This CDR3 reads CSARPPGQLYEKLFF. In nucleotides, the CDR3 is TGCAGTGCGAGGCCCCCGGGACAGCTTTATGAAAAACTGTTTTTT.

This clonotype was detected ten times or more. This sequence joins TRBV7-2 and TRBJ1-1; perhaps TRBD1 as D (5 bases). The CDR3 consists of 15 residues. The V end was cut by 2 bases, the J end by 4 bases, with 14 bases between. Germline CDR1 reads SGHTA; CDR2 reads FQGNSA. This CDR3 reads CASSLFGGRVTEAFF. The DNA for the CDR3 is TGTGCCAGCAGCTTATTTGGGGGAAGAGTCACTGAAGCTTTCTTT. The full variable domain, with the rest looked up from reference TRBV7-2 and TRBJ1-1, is GAGVSQSPSNKVTEKGKDVELRCDPISGHTALYWYRQSLGQGLEFLIYFQGNSAPDKSGLPSDRFSAERTGGSVSTLTIQRTQQEDSAVYLCASSLFGGRVTEAFFGQGTRLTVV.

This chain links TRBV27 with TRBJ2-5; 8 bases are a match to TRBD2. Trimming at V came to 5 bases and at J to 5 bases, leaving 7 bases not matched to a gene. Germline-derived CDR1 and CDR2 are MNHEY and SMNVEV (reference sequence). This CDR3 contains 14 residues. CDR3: CASSDSGAAETQYF. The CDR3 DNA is TGTGCCAGCAGTGATAGCGGGGCAGCTGAGACCCAGTACTTC.

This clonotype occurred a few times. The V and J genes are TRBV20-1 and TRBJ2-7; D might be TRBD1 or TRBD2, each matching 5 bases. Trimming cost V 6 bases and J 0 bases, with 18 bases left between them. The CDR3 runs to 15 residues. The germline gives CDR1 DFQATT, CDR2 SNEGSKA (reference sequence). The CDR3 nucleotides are TGCAGTGCCCCGAGGGGTGATGACCTCTCCTACGAGCAGTACTTC. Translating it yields CSAPRGDDLSYEQYF.

The CDR3 is CASTRGVHGYTF. The CDR3 DNA sequence: TGTGCCAGCACCCGGGGAGTGCATGGCTACACCTTC. The chain links TRBV12-3 or TRBV12-4 to TRBJ1-2; D not resolved. The CDR3 consists of 12 residues. V was shortened by 7 bases and J by 6 bases, with 12 bases between the two germline ends.

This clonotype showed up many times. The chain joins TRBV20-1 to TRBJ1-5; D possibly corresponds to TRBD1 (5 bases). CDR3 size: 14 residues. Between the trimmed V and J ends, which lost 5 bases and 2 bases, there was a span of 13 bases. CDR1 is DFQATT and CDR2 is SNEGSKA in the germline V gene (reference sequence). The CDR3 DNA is TGCAGTGCTCGCAGGGATTCTGGCAATCAGCCCCAGCATTTT. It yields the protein CSARRDSGNQPQHF.

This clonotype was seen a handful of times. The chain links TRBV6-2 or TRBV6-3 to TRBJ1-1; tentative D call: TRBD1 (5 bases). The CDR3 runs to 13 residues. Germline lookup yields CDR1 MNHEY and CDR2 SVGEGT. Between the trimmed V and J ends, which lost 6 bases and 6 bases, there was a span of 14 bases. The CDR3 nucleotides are TGTGCCAGCAGCCCAAGGGGTTTCCCTGAAGCTTTCTTT. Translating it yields CASSPRGFPEAFF.

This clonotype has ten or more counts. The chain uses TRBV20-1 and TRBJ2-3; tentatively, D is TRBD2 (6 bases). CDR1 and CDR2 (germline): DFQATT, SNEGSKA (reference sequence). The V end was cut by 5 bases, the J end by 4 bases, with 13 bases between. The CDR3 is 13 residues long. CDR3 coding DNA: TGCAGTGCTCCGAGGGAGGAGGCAGATACGCAGTATTTT. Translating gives CSAPREEADTQYF.

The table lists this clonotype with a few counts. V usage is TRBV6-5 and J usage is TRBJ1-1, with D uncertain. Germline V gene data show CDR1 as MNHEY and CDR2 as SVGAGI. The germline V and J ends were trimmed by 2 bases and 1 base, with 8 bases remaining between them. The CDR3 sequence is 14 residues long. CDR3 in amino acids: CASSYTGPNTEAFF. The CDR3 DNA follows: TGTGCCAGCAGTTACACTGGACCGAACACTGAAGCTTTCTTT.

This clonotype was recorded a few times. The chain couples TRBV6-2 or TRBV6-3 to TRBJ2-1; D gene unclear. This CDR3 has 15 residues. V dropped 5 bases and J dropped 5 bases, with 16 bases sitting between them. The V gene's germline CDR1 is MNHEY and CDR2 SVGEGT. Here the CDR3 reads CASSTTPRWDNEQFF. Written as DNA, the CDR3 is TGTGCCAGCAGTACTACCCCTAGGTGGGACAATGAGCAGTTCTTC.